The rows below give T cell receptor beta chains drawn from one sample of a study of blood T cells in healthy people across ages. TCRdb reanalysed the 5' RACE reads using MiXCR and keeps one entry per CDR3 protein. Here the sample spans about 2 million distinct CDR3 sequences, around half being singletons. Sequenced: blood. These receptors all come from a woman between 40 and 55 years old in good health. CDR3s include the opening cysteine and the closing phenylalanine or tryptophan. Each record gives: clone size, D gene, V gene, J gene, CDR3 protein, CDR3 DNA. A D gene is named only where the DNA matches it firmly. Clone size is shown for a subset of rows, as once, few, many or a class of expanded clone.

size: few; D: TRBD1; V: TRBV13; J: TRBJ2-7; CDR3: CASSTKSPGQGFGEQYF; DNA: TGTGCCAGCAGCACCAAATCACCGGGACAGGGGTTTGGAGAGCAGTACTTC
size: -; D: TRBD2; V: TRBV9; J: TRBJ2-1; CDR3: CASSFSGGAANEQFF; DNA: TGTGCCAGCAGCTTTAGCGGGGGGGCCGCGAATGAGCAGTTCTTC
size: few; D: -; V: TRBV12-3/TRBV12-4; J: TRBJ2-4; CDR3: CASSFKGTLLAKNIQYF; DNA: TGTGCCAGCAGTTTTAAGGGAACCCTTCTAGCCAAAAACATTCAGTACTTC
size: few; D: -; V: TRBV2; J: TRBJ2-7; CDR3: CASTQLGYEQYF; DNA: TGTGCCAGCACCCAGCTAGGATACGAGCAGTACTTC
size: -; D: -; V: TRBV20-1; J: TRBJ2-3; CDR3: CSARDLLATSTDTQYF; DNA: TGCAGTGCTAGAGATCTTCTAGCGACTAGCACAGATACGCAGTATTTT
size: -; D: -; V: TRBV2; J: TRBJ2-7; CDR3: CASKIFTDYEQYF; DNA: TGTGCCAGCAAAATTTTCACAGACTACGAGCAGTACTTC
size: -; D: TRBD1; V: TRBV4-2; J: TRBJ2-7; CDR3: CASSQTLQGRSYEQYF; DNA: TGTGCCAGCAGCCAAACCCTACAGGGGAGATCCTACGAGCAGTACTTC
size: -; D: TRBD2; V: TRBV28; J: TRBJ2-1; CDR3: CANSGGGPNTQFF; DNA: TGTGCCAACAGTGGCGGGGGGCCCAATACGCAGTTCTTC
size: few; D: -; V: TRBV4-3; J: TRBJ2-3; CDR3: CASSQEVTGGTDTQYF; DNA: TGCGCCAGCAGCCAAGAAGTGACCGGGGGTACAGATACGCAGTATTTT
size: few; D: TRBD2; V: TRBV20-1; J: TRBJ2-1; CDR3: CSARDRSPRGDEQFF; DNA: TGCAGTGCTAGAGATAGGTCCCCTCGGGGGGATGAGCAGTTCTTC
size: -; D: TRBD1; V: TRBV5-1; J: TRBJ2-5; CDR3: CASSIPPRTGVETQYF; DNA: TGCGCCAGCAGCATCCCCCCCCGGACAGGTGTAGAGACCCAGTACTTC
size: many; D: -; V: TRBV4-1; J: TRBJ2-5; CDR3: CASSQERVQETQYF; DNA: TGCGCCAGCAGCCAAGAGCGGGTTCAAGAGACCCAGTACTTC
size: -; D: -; V: TRBV24-1; J: TRBJ1-5; CDR3: CATSVESGNQPQHF; DNA: TGTGCCACCAGTGTTGAGTCGGGCAATCAGCCCCAGCATTTT
size: once; D: -; V: TRBV20-1; J: TRBJ2-7; CDR3: CSVPATSSYEQYF; DNA: TGCAGTGTCCCAGCCACCAGCTCCTACGAGCAGTACTTC
size: -; D: TRBD2; V: TRBV5-1; J: TRBJ2-3; CDR3: CASSIDPSGGATDTRYF; DNA: TGCGCCAGCAGCATAGACCCTAGCGGGGGGGCGACAGATACGCGGTATTTT
size: -; D: -; V: TRBV20-1; J: TRBJ2-3; CDR3: CSAGRMAGSTDTQYF; DNA: TGCAGTGCGGGACGCATGGCGGGGAGCACAGATACGCAGTATTTT
size: -; D: -; V: TRBV20-1; J: TRBJ1-4; CDR3: CSATDGEAHEKLFF; DNA: TGCAGTGCTACTGACGGGGAGGCTCATGAAAAACTGTTTTTT
size: few; D: -; V: TRBV28; J: TRBJ2-7; CDR3: CASSLWAGLTYEQYF; DNA: TGTGCCAGCAGTTTATGGGCAGGGCTCACCTACGAGCAGTACTTC